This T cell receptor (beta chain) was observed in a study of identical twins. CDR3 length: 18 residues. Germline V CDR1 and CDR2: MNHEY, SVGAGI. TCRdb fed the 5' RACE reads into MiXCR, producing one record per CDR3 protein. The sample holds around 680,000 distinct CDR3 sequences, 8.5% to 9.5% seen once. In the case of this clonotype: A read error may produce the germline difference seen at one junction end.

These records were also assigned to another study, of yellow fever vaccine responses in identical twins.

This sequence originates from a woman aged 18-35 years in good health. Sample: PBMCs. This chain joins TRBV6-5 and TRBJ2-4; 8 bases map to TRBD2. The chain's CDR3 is CASSSTSGGEITKNIRYF. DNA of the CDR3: TGTGCCAGCAGTTCCACCTCGGGGGGGGAGATAACCAAAAACATTCGGTACTTC.